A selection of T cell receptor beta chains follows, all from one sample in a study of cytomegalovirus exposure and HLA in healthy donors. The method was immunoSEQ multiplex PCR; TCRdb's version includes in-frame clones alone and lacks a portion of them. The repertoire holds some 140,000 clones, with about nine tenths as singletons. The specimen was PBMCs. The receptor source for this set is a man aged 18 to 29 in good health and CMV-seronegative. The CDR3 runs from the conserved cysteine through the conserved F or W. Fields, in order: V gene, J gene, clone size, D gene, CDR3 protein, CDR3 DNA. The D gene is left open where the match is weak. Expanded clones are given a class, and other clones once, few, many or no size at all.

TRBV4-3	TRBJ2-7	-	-	CASSQEGTQFYEQYF	TGCGCCAGCAGCCAAGAGGGGACACAATTCTACGAGCAGTACTTC
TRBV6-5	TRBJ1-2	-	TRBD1	CASRRQGSDGYTF	TGTGCCAGCAGGCGACAGGGTTCCGATGGCTACACCTTC
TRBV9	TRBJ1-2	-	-	CASSPGVHYGYTF	TGTGCCAGCAGCCCGGGAGTGCACTATGGCTACACCTTC
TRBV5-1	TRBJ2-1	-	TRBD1	CASGDGQVYNEQFF	TGCGCCAGCGGGGATGGACAGGTCTACAATGAGCAGTTCTTC
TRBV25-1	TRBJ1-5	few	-	CASALDPQHF	TGTGCCAGCGCGTTAGATCCCCAGCATTTT
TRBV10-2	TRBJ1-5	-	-	CASRGKEQGSLEQPQHF	TGCGCCAGCAGGGGAAAGGAACAGGGCTCTCTTGAGCAGCCCCAGCATTTT
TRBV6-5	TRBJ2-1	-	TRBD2	CASSYLTSGNYNEQFF	TGTGCCAGCAGTTACTTAACTAGCGGGAACTACAATGAGCAGTTCTTC
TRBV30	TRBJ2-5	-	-	CAWSRAGTETQYF	TGTGCCTGGAGTAGGGCAGGGACTGAGACCCAGTACTTC
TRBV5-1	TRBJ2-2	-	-	CASSLATGPGSGELFF	TGCGCCAGCAGCTTGGCCACCGGCCCGGGAAGCGGGGAGCTGTTTTTT
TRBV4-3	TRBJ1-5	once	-	CASSQGVYQPQHF	TGCGCCAGCAGCCAAGGAGTTTATCAGCCCCAGCATTTT
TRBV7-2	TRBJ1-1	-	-	CASSLVEGMNTEAFF	TGTGCCAGCAGCTTAGTTGAGGGCATGAACACTGAAGCTTTCTTT
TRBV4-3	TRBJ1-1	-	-	CASSRLLDRNTEAFF	TGCGCCAGCAGCCGCTTATTGGACAGAAACACTGAAGCTTTCTTT
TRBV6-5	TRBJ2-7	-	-	CASSYSTRLSSYEQYF	TGTGCCAGCAGTTACTCGACTAGGCTGAGCTCCTACGAGCAGTACTTC
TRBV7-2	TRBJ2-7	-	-	CASSLARRYEQYF	TGTGCCAGCAGCTTAGCGCGGCGATACGAGCAGTACTTC
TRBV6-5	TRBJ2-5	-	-	CASSRSGKETQYF	TGTGCCAGCAGCCGCTCGGGGAAAGAGACCCAGTACTTC
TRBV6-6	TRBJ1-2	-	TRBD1	CASRTPLTGVYGYTF	TGTGCCAGCAGGACCCCGTTGACAGGGGTTTATGGCTACACCTTC